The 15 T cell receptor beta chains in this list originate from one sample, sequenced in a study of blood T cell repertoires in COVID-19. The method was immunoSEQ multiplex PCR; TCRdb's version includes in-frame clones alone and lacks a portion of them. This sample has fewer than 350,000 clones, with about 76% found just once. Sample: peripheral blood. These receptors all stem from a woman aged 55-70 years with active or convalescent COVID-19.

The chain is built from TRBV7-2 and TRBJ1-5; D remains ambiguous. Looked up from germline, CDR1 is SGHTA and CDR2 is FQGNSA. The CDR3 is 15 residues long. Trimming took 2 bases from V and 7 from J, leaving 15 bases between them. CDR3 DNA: TGTGCCAGCAGCTTACGAGCCGGGGAGGGACAGCCCCAGCATTTT. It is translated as CASSLRAGEGQPQHF.

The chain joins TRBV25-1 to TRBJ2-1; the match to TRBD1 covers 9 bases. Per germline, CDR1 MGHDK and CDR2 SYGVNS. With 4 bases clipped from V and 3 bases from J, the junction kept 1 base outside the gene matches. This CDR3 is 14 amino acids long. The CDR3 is CASSGTGVYNEQFF. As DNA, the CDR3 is TGTGCCAGCAGTGGGACAGGGGTCTACAATGAGCAGTTCTTC. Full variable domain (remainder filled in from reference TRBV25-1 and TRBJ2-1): EADIYQTPRYLVIGTGKKITLECSQTMGHDKMYWYQQDPGMELHLIHYSYGVNSTEKGDLSSESTVSRIRTEHFPLTLESARPSHTSQYLCASSGTGVYNEQFFGPGTRLTVL.

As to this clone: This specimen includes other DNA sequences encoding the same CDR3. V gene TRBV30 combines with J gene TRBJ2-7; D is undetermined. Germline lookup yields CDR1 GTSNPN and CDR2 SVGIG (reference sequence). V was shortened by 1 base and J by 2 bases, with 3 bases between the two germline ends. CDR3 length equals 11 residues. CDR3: CAWSGTYEQYF. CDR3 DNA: TGTGCCTGGAGTGGTACCTACGAGCAGTACTTC.

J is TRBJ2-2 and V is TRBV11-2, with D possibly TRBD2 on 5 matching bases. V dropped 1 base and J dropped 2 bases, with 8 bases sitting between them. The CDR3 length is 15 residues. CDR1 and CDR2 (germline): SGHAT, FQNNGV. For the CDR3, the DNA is TGTGCCAGCAGCTTAGGGACTGAAAACACCGGGGAGCTGTTTTTT. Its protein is CASSLGTENTGELFF. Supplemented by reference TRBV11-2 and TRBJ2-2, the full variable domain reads EAGVAQSPRYKIIEKRQSVAFWCNPISGHATLYWYQQILGQGPKLLIQFQNNGVVDDSQLPKDRFSAERLKGVDSTLKIQPAKLEDSAVYLCASSLGTENTGELFFGEGSRLTVL.

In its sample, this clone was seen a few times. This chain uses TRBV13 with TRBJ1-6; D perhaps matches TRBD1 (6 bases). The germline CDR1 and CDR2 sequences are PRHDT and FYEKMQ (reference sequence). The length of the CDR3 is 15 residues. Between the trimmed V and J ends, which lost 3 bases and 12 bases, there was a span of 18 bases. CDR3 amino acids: CASSLRNSQGLPLHF. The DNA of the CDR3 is TGTGCCAGCAGCTTGAGAAATTCTCAGGGGTTACCCCTCCACTTT.

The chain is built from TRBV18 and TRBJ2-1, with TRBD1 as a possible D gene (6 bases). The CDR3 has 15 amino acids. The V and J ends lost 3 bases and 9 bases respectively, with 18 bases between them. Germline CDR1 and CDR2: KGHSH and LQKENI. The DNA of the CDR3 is TGTGCCAGCTCACCCCGAGCAGGGGTTGCCGGTGAGCAGTTCTTC. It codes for CASSPRAGVAGEQFF.

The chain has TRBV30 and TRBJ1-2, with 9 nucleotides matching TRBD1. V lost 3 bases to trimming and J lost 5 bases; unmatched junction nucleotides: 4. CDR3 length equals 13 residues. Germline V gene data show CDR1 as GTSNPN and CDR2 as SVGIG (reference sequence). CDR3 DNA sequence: TGTGCCTGGAGACAGGGGGCAAGGTATGGCTACACCTTC. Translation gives CAWRQGARYGYTF.

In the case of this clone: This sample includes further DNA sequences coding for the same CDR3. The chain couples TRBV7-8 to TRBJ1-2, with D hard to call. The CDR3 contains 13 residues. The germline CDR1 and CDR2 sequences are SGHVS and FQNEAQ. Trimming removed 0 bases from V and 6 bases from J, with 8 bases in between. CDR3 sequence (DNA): TGTGCCAGCAGCTTAGCTGGAGGGAATGGCTACACCTTC. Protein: CASSLAGGNGYTF.

The DNA of the CDR3 is TGTGCCAGCAGCTACAAGCGGGGGACCGGACGAGGCGAGCAGTACTTC. Protein sequence: CASSYKRGTGRGEQYF. The gene calls are TRBV7-8 and TRBJ2-7, with 8 bases fitting TRBD2. The ends lost 4 bases at V and 6 bases at J; junction bases unmatched: 14. The germline V gene has CDR1 SGHVS and CDR2 FQNEAQ. This CDR3 has 16 residues.

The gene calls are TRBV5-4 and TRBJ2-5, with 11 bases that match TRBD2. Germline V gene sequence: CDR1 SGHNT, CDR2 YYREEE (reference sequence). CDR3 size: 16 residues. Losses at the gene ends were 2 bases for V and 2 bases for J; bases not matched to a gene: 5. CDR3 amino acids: CASSFPSGGIQETQYF. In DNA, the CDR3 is TGTGCCAGCAGCTTTCCTAGCGGGGGGATACAAGAGACCCAGTACTTC.

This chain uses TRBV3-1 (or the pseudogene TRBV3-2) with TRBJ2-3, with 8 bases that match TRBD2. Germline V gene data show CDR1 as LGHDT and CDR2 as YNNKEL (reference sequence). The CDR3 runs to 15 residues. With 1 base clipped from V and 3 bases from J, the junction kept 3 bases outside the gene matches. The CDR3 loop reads CASSQAAGVTDTQYF. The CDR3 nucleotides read TGTGCCAGCAGCCAAGCAGCGGGGGTTACAGATACGCAGTATTTT.

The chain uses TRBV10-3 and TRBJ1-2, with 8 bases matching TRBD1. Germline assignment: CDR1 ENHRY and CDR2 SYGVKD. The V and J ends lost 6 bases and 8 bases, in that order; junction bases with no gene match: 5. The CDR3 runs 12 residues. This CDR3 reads CAISATGDGYTF. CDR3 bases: TGTGCCATCAGCGCGACAGGGGACGGCTACACCTTC.

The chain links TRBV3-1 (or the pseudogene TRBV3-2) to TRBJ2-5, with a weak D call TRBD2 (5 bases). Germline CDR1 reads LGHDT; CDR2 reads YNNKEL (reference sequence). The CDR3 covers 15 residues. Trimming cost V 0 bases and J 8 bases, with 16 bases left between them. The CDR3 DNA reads TGTGCCAGCAGCCAAGAGGACTTCTCCGCGTACACCCAGTACTTC. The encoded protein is CASSQEDFSAYTQYF.

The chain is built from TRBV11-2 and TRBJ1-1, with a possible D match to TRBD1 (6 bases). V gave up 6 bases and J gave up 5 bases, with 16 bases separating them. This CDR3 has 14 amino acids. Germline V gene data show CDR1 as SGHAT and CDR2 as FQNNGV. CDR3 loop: CASRLRTRGTEAFF. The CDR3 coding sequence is TGTGCCAGCAGATTAAGGACCAGGGGAACTGAAGCTTTCTTT.

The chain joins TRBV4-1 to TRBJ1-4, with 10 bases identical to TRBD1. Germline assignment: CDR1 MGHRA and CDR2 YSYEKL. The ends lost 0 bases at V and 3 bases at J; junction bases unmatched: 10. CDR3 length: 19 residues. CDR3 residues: CASSQESRGQGKANEKLFF. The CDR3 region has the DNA TGCGCCAGCAGCCAAGAATCCCGGGGACAGGGGAAAGCTAATGAAAAACTGTTTTTT.